This T cell receptor (beta chain) was profiled in a study of memory CD8 T cells in hepatitis C reinfection. Study-wide background: Between 55 and 20 weeks before reinfection detection, pre-reinfection samples were drawn.

Losses at the gene ends were 5 bases for V and 5 bases for J; bases not matched to a gene: 2. Looked up from germline, CDR1 is LNHDA and CDR2 is SQIVND (reference sequence). The CDR3 loop spans 14 amino acids. Time point reported: pre-reinfection, 55 to 20 weeks before reinfection detection. No in vitro expansion preceded TCR sequencing of the sorted cells. Control naive CD8 T cells came from a couple of donors at all three reinfection time points. Sequencing used immunoSEQ multiplex PCR; TCRdb keeps in-frame clones, though not all of them. The sample holds approximately 51,000 clones, around 92% seen once.

What was sequenced was naive CD8+ T cells sorted from blood. This chain uses TRBV19 with TRBJ1-6, with 8 bases fitting TRBD1. This sequence originates from a man aged 18 to 35 with hepatitis C virus infection. CDR3 DNA: TGTGCCAGTAGTTTGGGACAGGATAATTCACCCCTCCACTTT. Amino acid sequence: CASSLGQDNSPLHF.